Sequencing of this TCR beta chain was carried out in a study of T cell changes during pregnancy in multiple sclerosis. Produced via immunoSEQ multiplex PCR; TCRdb's table is partial and in-frame only. This table holds tens of thousands of clones, 90% found once. The V end was cut by 3 bases, the J end by 1 base, with 6 bases between. Per germline, CDR1 MNHEY and CDR2 SMNVEV (reference sequence). The CDR3 sequence is 13 residues long. The sequencing here drew on peripheral blood, taken in the first trimester of pregnancy. This chain joins TRBV27 and TRBJ1-1, with D unresolved. This receptor was taken from a female donor in good health, enrolled as a control in a pregnancy study. The CDR3 DNA follows: TGTGCCAGCAGTTTCCGCGAGAACACTGAAGCTTTCTTT. It codes for CASSFRENTEAFF.